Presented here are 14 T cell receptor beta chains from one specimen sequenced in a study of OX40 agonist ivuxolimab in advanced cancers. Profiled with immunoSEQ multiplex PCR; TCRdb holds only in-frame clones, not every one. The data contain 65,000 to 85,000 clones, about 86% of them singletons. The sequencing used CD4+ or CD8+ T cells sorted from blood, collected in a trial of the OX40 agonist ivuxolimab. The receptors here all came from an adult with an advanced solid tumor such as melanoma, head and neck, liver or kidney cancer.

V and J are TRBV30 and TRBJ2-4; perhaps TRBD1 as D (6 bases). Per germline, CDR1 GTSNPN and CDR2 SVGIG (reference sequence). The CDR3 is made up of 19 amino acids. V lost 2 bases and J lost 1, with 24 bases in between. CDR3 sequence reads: CAWSTKRPEGELAKNIQYF. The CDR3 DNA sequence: TGTGCCTGGAGTACCAAAAGGCCTGAGGGGGAACTTGCCAAAAACATTCAGTACTTC.

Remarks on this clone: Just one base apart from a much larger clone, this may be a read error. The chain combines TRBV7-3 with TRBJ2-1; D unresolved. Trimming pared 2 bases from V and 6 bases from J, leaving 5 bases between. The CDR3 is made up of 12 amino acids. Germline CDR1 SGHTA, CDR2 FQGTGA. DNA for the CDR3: TGTGCCAGCAGCTTAGTATCCAATGAGCAGTTCTTC. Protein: CASSLVSNEQFF.

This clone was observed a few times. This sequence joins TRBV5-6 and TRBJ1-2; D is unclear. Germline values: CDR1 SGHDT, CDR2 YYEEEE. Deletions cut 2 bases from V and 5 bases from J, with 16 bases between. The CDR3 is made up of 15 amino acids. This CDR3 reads CASSLNPVNRYGYTF. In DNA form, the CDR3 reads TGTGCCAGCAGCTTAAATCCAGTCAACAGATATGGCTACACCTTC.

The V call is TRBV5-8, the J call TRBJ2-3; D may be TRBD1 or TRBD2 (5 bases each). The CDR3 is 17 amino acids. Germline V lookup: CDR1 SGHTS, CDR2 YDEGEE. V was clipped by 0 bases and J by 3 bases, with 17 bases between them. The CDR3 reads CASSLVWDPQGTDTQYF. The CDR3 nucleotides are TGTGCCAGCAGCTTGGTCTGGGACCCCCAGGGTACAGATACGCAGTATTTT.

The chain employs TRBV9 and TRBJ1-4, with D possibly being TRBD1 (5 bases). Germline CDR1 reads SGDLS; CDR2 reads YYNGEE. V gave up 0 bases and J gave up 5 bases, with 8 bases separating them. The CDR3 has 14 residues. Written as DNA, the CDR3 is TGTGCCAGCAGCGTAGGTGGGGGAAATGAAAAACTGTTTTTT. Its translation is CASSVGGGNEKLFF.

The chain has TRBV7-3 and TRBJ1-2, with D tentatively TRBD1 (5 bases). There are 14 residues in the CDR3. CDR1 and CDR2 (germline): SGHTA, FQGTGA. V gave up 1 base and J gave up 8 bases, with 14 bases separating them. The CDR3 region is CASSLSTSQGGYTF. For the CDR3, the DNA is TGTGCCAGCAGCTTAAGTACGTCCCAGGGAGGCTACACCTTC.

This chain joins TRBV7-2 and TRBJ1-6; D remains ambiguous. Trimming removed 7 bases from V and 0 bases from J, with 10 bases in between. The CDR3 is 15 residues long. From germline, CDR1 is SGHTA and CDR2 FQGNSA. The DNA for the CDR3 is TGTGCCAGCACCCCACGAAGCTCCTATAATTCACCCCTCCACTTT. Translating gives CASTPRSSYNSPLHF. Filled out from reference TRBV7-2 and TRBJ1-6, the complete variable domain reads GAGVSQSPSNKVTEKGKDVELRCDPISGHTALYWYRQSLGQGLEFLIYFQGNSAPDKSGLPSDRFSAERTGGSVSTLTIQRTQQEDSAVYLCASTPRSSYNSPLHFGNGTRLTVT.

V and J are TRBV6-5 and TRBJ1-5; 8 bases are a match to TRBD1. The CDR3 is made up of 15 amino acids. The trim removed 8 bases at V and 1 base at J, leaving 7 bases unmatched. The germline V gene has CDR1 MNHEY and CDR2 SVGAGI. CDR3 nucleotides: TGTGCCAGCCGTTCAGGGGGCCTAAGCAATCAGCCCCAGCATTTT. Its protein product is CASRSGGLSNQPQHF.

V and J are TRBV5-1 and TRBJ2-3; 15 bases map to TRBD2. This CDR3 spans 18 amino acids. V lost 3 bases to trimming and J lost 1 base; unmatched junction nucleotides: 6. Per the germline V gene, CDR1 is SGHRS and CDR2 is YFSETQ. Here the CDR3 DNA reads TGCGCCAGCAGCTCGGGGACTAGCGGGAGGAGGGGCACAGATACGCAGTATTTT. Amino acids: CASSSGTSGRRGTDTQYF.

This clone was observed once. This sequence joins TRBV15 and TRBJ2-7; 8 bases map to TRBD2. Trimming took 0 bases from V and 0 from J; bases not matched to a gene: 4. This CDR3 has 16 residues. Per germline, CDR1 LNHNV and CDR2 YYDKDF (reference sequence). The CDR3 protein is CATSREGRGASYEQYF. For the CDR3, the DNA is TGTGCCACCAGCAGAGAGGGGCGGGGGGCCTCCTACGAGCAGTACTTC.

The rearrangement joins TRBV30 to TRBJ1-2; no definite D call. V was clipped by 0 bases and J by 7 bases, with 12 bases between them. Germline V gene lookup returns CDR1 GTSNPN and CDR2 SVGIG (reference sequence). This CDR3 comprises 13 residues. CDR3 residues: CAWSVLRISGYTF. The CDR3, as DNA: TGTGCCTGGAGTGTTTTGAGAATCAGTGGCTACACCTTC.

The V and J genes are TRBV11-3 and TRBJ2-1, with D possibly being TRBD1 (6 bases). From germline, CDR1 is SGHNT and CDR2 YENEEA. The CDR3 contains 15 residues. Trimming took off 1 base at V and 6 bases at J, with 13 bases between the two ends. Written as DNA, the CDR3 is TGTGCCAGCAGCTTAGTAGGGGGAAGGCGCAATGAGCAGTTCTTC. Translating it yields CASSLVGGRRNEQFF.

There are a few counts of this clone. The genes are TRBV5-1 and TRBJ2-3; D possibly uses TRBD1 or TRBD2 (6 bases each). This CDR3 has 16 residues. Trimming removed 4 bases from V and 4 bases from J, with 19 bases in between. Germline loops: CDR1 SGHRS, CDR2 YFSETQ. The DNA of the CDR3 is TGCGCCAGCAGCCGGAATCGGGGGCTCTCGGCAGATACGCAGTATTTT. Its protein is CASSRNRGLSADTQYF.

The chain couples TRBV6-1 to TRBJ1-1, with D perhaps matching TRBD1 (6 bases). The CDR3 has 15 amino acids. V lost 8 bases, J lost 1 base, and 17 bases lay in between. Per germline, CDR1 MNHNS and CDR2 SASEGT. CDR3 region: CASARVLQGNTEAFF. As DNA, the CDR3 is TGTGCCAGCGCTCGAGTATTACAGGGGAACACTGAAGCTTTCTTT.